This passage covers 17 T cell receptor beta chains from one sample sequenced in a study of CD8+ T cells in alopecia areata. It was cDNA, reverse transcribed from extracted RNA, that served as the sequencing template. Measured with immunoSEQ multiplex PCR; TCRdb has only the in-frame clones, and not every one. Among around 200,000 clones listed, 45% to 75% were seen once. This sample's treatment: oral pan-JAK inhibitor, 5-10 mg twice daily. This specimen consisted of CD4+ T cells sorted from blood, obtained at week 4, from a patient treated with tofacitinib. Receptors were obtained from a human donor with alopecia areata.

J is TRBJ2-3 and V is TRBV29-1; D is undetermined. The CDR3 spans 13 residues. Trimming stripped 3 bases from V and 1 base from J, with 8 bases between. CDR1 is SQVTM, CDR2 ANQGSEA, per germline. The CDR3 reads CSVEVVGTDTQYF. CDR3 coding DNA: TGCAGCGTTGAGGTGGTCGGCACAGATACGCAGTATTTT.

The V and J genes are TRBV6-5 and TRBJ2-3; the match to TRBD2 covers 10 bases. After removal of 2 bases from V and 5 bases from J, the junction contained 7 bases not matched to a gene. The CDR3 is 16 residues long. Germline V gene lookup returns CDR1 MNHEY and CDR2 SVGAGI. The CDR3 loop is CASSYGLAGAGDTQYF. The CDR3 DNA follows: TGTGCCAGCAGTTACGGTCTAGCGGGAGCAGGAGATACGCAGTATTTT.

The CDR3 DNA is TGTGCCTGGAGTGTGGGCAGGGGGCGATATGGCTACACCTTC. Protein product: CAWSVGRGRYGYTF. This chain links TRBV30 with TRBJ1-2; 8 nucleotides line up with TRBD1. The ends lost 0 bases at V and 5 bases at J; junction bases unmatched: 5. Germline CDR1 and CDR2: GTSNPN and SVGIG (reference sequence). There are 14 residues in the CDR3. Complete variable domain (other parts from reference TRBV30 and TRBJ1-2): SQTIHQWPATLVQPVGSPLSLECTVEGTSNPNLYWYRQAAGRGLQLLFYSVGIGQISSEVPQNLSASRPQDRQFILSSKKLLLSDSGFYLCAWSVGRGRYGYTFGSGTRLTVV.

The chain employs TRBV5-1 and TRBJ1-1; D is unresolved. Between the trimmed V and J ends, which lost 4 bases and 0 bases, there was a span of 7 bases. This CDR3 is built from 13 residues. Germline CDR1 and CDR2: SGHRS and YFSETQ. This CDR3 is CASSRNMNTEAFF. The CDR3 coding sequence is TGCGCCAGCAGCCGTAATATGAACACTGAAGCTTTCTTT. Full variable domain (outside the CDR3, taken from reference TRBV5-1 and TRBJ1-1): KAGVTQTPRYLIKTRGQQVTLSCSPISGHRSVSWYQQTPGQGLQFLFEYFSETQRNKGNFPGRFSGRQFSNSRSEMNVSTLELGDSALYLCASSRNMNTEAFFGQGTRLTVV.

The CDR3 DNA is TGCGCCAGCAGCCAAGAATACAGGCTGTACGAGCAGTACTTC. It codes for CASSQEYRLYEQYF. The J gene is TRBJ2-7, the V gene TRBV4-1; D may be TRBD1 (5 bases). The CDR3 contains 14 residues. Trimming removed 0 bases from V and 4 bases from J, with 10 bases in between. Germline V gives CDR1 MGHRA, CDR2 YSYEKL.

V usage is TRBV6-6 and J usage is TRBJ2-6; no clear D gene. V was trimmed by 6 bases and J by 1 base, leaving 7 bases between them. CDR3 length: 14 residues. Germline CDR1 is MNHNY and CDR2 is SVGAGI (reference sequence). CDR3 sequence (DNA): TGTGCCAGCAGCCAATTATCTGGGGCCAACGTCCTGACTTTC. This encodes CASSQLSGANVLTF.

This clone appeared a few times. The chain combines TRBV11-2 with TRBJ2-5; no firm D call. CDR1 is SGHAT and CDR2 is FQNNGV in the germline V gene. The CDR3 consists of 13 residues. The V and J ends lost 0 bases and 9 bases respectively, with 11 bases between them. This chain's CDR3 is CASSLESAQAQYF. The CDR3 DNA reads as TGTGCCAGCAGCTTAGAGAGTGCCCAGGCCCAGTACTTC.

The chain joins TRBV7-9 to TRBJ2-5, with D possibly matching TRBD2 (6 bases). CDR3 length: 15 amino acids. Germline CDR1 and CDR2: SEHNR and FQNEAQ (reference sequence). V was clipped by 1 base and J by 2 bases, with 11 bases between them. The CDR3 loop reads CASSLEGLAQETQYF. DNA for the CDR3: TGTGCCAGCAGCTTAGAGGGTCTAGCGCAAGAGACCCAGTACTTC.

The V and J genes are TRBV15 and TRBJ1-4; D is unresolved. Trimming took 2 bases from V and 8 from J, leaving 18 bases between them. The CDR3 totals 16 residues. Germline values: CDR1 LNHNV, CDR2 YYDKDF (reference sequence). In nucleotides, the CDR3 is TGTGCCACCAGCAGACCCGCCGGGGAGACGGGAGAAAAACTGTTTTTT. Translated: CATSRPAGETGEKLFF.

The chain uses TRBV29-1 and TRBJ1-2, with D possibly matching TRBD1 (5 bases). Trimming removed 2 bases from V and 6 bases from J, with 13 bases in between. Germline V lookup: CDR1 SQVTM, CDR2 ANQGSEA. This CDR3 is built from 13 residues. CDR3 nucleotide sequence: TGCAGCGTTGAACCGGGGGTTACGGATGGCTACACCTTC. Translating it yields CSVEPGVTDGYTF.

The chain recombines TRBV29-1 with TRBJ2-3; 10 nucleotides align to TRBD2. The CDR3 has 16 residues. The germline gives CDR1 SQVTM, CDR2 ANQGSEA. With V trimmed by 7 bases and J by 2 bases, 12 bases remained unmatched. CDR3: CSANSLAGGATDTQYF. CDR3 DNA sequence: TGCAGCGCGAACAGTTTAGCGGGAGGAGCCACAGATACGCAGTATTTT.

This chain joins TRBV29-1 and TRBJ2-7; TRBD1 agrees at 8 bases. The V gene end was trimmed by 1 base and the J gene end by 6 bases; junction bases not matched to a gene: 5. Per germline, CDR1 SQVTM and CDR2 ANQGSEA. This CDR3 region has 13 residues. The CDR3 protein is CSVEGTGLSEQYF. The CDR3 bases are TGCAGCGTTGAAGGGACAGGGCTCTCCGAGCAGTACTTC.

The chain links TRBV30 to TRBJ2-7, with D tentatively TRBD1 (7 bases). Germline lookup yields CDR1 GTSNPN and CDR2 SVGIG (reference sequence). This CDR3 comprises 15 residues. Trimming shortened V by 3 bases and J by 0 bases, and 15 bases separated the two germline ends. CDR3 in DNA: TGTGCCTGGAGACTCAGGGGGAGGAGCTCCTACGAGCAGTACTTC. This sequence encodes CAWRLRGRSSYEQYF.

Ten or more counts support this clone. This chain links TRBV5-4 with TRBJ2-5; D not certain. Germline CDR1 is SGHNT and CDR2 is YYREEE (reference sequence). The CDR3 has 13 residues. Trimming removed 0 bases at V and 5 bases at J, with 8 bases between. The CDR3 spells CASSLGGGETQYF. CDR3 coding DNA: TGTGCCAGCAGCTTGGGAGGTGGTGAGACCCAGTACTTC.

J is TRBJ1-2 and V is TRBV28; a weak D match, TRBD1 (5 bases). V lost 6 bases, J lost 5 bases, and 19 bases lay in between. The germline V gene has CDR1 MDHEN and CDR2 SYDVKM. This CDR3 is 15 amino acids long. CDR3 sequence reads: CASRRSAGTSYGYTF. CDR3 bases: TGTGCCAGCAGGCGATCCGCCGGGACGTCTTATGGCTACACCTTC.

The rearrangement links TRBV7-2 to TRBJ2-6; the D gene is possibly TRBD1 (6 bases). Germline-derived CDR1 and CDR2 are SGHTA and FQGNSA. CDR3 length: 14 amino acids. V shed 5 bases and J shed 2 bases, with 7 bases lying between them. CDR3 region: CASSNRAGANVLTF. The CDR3 nucleotides read TGTGCCAGCAGCAACAGGGCTGGGGCCAACGTCCTGACTTTC.

The V call is TRBV7-9, the J call TRBJ2-3; D is unclear. This CDR3 has 13 residues. Trimming shortened V by 5 bases and J by 5 bases, and 11 bases separated the two germline ends. CDR1 is SEHNR, CDR2 FQNEAQ, per germline (reference sequence). The CDR3 protein is CASSGWVEDTQYF. CDR3 coding DNA: TGTGCCAGCAGCGGATGGGTTGAAGATACGCAGTATTTT.